The entry below gives a single T cell receptor beta chain sequence along with its context. Together with a sample-barcoded 5' primer, a J-beta primer mix was included in a second PCR lasting about 6 to 12 cycles. In TCRdb, the 5' RACE reads were re-called with MiXCR into one record per CDR3 protein. This repertoire shows over 300,000 distinct CDR3 sequences, about 52% found once; its top ten account for 45% to 65%. Trimming took 0 bases from V and 7 from J, leaving 22 bases between them. CDR3 size: 17 residues. Germline V lookup: CDR1 SGHDT, CDR2 YYEEEE. The entry originates in a study of blood T cells in healthy people across ages. A minimum of 6 million PBMCs was isolated per sample. Per individual sample, total RNA of at least 5 micrograms was extracted.

Sequenced material: blood. This clonotype was obtained from a man in his 60s in good health. The genes are TRBV5-6 and TRBJ1-2; tentative D call: TRBD1 (5 bases). The CDR3 nucleotides read TGTGCCAGCAGCTTGGATCGATCCGGGACCGGATCCCCTGGCTACACCTTC. This translates into CASSLDRSGTGSPGYTF.